The 32 T cell receptor beta chains presented below share a single source sample, sequenced in a study of blood T cell repertoires in COVID-19. Clones were read by immunoSEQ multiplex PCR, and TCRdb kept only the in-frame ones, dropping some. Of approximately 58,000 clones in the sample, around 79% were seen once. Sequencing input: peripheral blood. The receptors derive from a man aged 65 to 85 with active or convalescent COVID-19.

The rearrangement uses TRBV7-2 and TRBJ1-2, with D possibly TRBD1 on 5 matching bases. The V end was cut by 2 bases, the J end by 8 bases, with 21 bases between. The CDR3 sequence is 16 residues long. Germline values: CDR1 SGHTA, CDR2 FQGNSA. The CDR3 region is CASSLHPGPLGGGYTF. The DNA of the CDR3 is TGTGCCAGCAGCTTACACCCGGGACCGCTCGGAGGGGGCTACACCTTC.

The chain recombines TRBV3-1 (or the pseudogene TRBV3-2) with TRBJ1-2; TRBD1 might be the D (6 bases). The CDR3 length is 17 residues. Per the germline V gene, CDR1 is LGHDT and CDR2 is YNNKEL (reference sequence). V lost 4 bases to trimming and J lost 5 bases, with 23 bases between them. Here the CDR3 reads CASSPRRGGQTPYGYTF. The CDR3 region has the DNA TGTGCCAGCAGCCCACGGCGGGGGGGACAAACGCCTTATGGCTACACCTTC.

V gene TRBV7-9 combines with J gene TRBJ2-7; 7 bases are shared with TRBD1. CDR1 SEHNR and CDR2 FQNEAQ come from the germline V gene (reference sequence). V gave up 5 bases and J gave up 2 bases; unmatched junction bases: 6. The CDR3 is 14 residues long. The CDR3 nucleotides read TGTGCCAGCAGCCCTGGGACAGCCACCTACGAGCAGTACTTC. This gives the protein CASSPGTATYEQYF. The complete variable domain, with remaining parts taken from reference TRBV7-9 and TRBJ2-7, reads DTGVSQNPRHKITKRGQNVTFRCDPISEHNRLYWYRQTLGQGPEFLTYFQNEAQLEKSRLLSDRFSAERPKGSFSTLEIQRTEQGDSAMYLCASSPGTATYEQYFGPGTRLTVT.

The V gene is TRBV7-2, the J gene TRBJ2-1; D perhaps matches TRBD2 (6 bases). Deletions cut 1 base from V and 8 bases from J, with 15 bases between. This CDR3 is 15 amino acids long. Per the germline V gene, CDR1 is SGHTA and CDR2 is FQGNSA. The DNA of the CDR3 is TGTGCCAGCAGCTTAGAGGGACTCCGAGGGGATGAGCAGTTCTTC. Its protein is CASSLEGLRGDEQFF.

CDR3 coding DNA: TGTGCCAGCAGTTACATCCAAGGCGGTTCTACCTACGAGCAGTACTTC. This encodes CASSYIQGGSTYEQYF. The J gene is TRBJ2-7, the V gene TRBV6-2 or TRBV6-3; D gene unclear. CDR3 length: 16 residues. From germline, CDR1 is MNHEY and CDR2 SVGEGT. Between the trimmed V and J ends, which lost 2 bases and 2 bases, there was a span of 16 bases.

This chain joins TRBV7-2 and TRBJ1-5, with 7 bases matching TRBD1. CDR1 and CDR2 from the germline V gene are SGHTA and FQGNSA. This CDR3 has 15 amino acids. The V segment lost 5 bases and the J segment 0 bases; nucleotides outside the gene matches: 4. The CDR3 spells CASSQNRGSNQPQHF. The CDR3 DNA reads TGTGCCAGCAGCCAGAACAGGGGTAGCAATCAGCCCCAGCATTTT.

This clone was recorded a few times. V is TRBV4-2 and J is TRBJ1-2; a weak D match, TRBD1 (6 bases). CDR1 and CDR2 (germline): LGHNA, YNFKEQ. This CDR3 is built from 14 residues. Trimming left V 4 bases short and J 3 bases short, with 12 bases between. The CDR3 DNA sequence: TGTGCCAGCAGCCTCTGGACAGAAGACTATGGCTACACCTTC. It codes for CASSLWTEDYGYTF.

The gene calls are TRBV6-5 and TRBJ2-7; 11 bases are shared with TRBD2. Germline CDR1 is MNHEY and CDR2 is SVGAGI. V dropped 6 bases and J dropped 2; count of bases not matched to a gene: 6. The CDR3 runs to 15 residues. The CDR3, as DNA: TGTGCCAGCAGGCCTACTAGCGGGAGAACCTACGAGCAGTACTTC. Residues: CASRPTSGRTYEQYF.

The chain employs TRBV14 and TRBJ1-3; D gene uncertain. CDR1 and CDR2 from the germline V gene are SGHDN and FVKESK. This CDR3 comprises 15 residues. The ends were cut back, 4 bases at V and 0 bases at J, with 10 bases in the middle. The CDR3 region has the DNA TGTGCCAGCAGCCCTAGACCCTCCTCTGGAAACACCATATATTTT. Protein product: CASSPRPSSGNTIYF.

This clone was observed a handful of times. The genes are TRBV6-2 or TRBV6-3 and TRBJ1-5; 10 nucleotides agree with TRBD1. Losses at the gene ends were 2 bases for V and 6 bases for J; bases not matched to a gene: 10. Germline CDR1 and CDR2: MNHEY and SVGEGT. This CDR3 region has 17 residues. For the CDR3, the DNA is TGTGCCAGCAGTTACACATTGACAGGGGGCCGTGGTCAGCCCCAGCATTTT. Translated: CASSYTLTGGRGQPQHF.

This clone was recorded a few times. The chain joins TRBV5-4 to TRBJ1-3; possibly TRBD1 for D (6 bases). The CDR3 spans 15 residues. Germline loops: CDR1 SGHNT, CDR2 YYREEE (reference sequence). Trimming removed 4 bases at V and 0 bases at J, with 11 bases between. CDR3 protein: CASSLQGTSGNTIYF. In nucleotides, the CDR3 is TGTGCCAGCAGCCTACAGGGAACCTCTGGAAACACCATATATTTT.

This clone appeared once. This chain joins TRBV1 and TRBJ1-2; TRBD1, as called in the table, went unchecked against the DNA. TRBV1 is designated a pseudogene. This CDR3 is 12 amino acids long. The CDR3 DNA sequence: TGCACCAGCAGTTTGACAGGTCTTGGCTACACCTTC. Its protein is CTSSLTGLGYTF.

The chain couples TRBV4-3 to TRBJ1-2; possible D gene TRBD1, 6 bases. Germline V gene sequence: CDR1 LGHNA, CDR2 YSLEER. This CDR3 spans 15 amino acids. Deletions cut 4 bases from V and 2 bases from J, with 14 bases between. CDR3 in amino acids: CASSPLKGGNYGYTF. The CDR3 nucleotides are TGCGCCAGCAGCCCCCTTAAAGGGGGAAACTATGGCTACACCTTC.

The chain uses TRBV6-5 and TRBJ1-5; the match to TRBD1 covers 12 bases. J was trimmed by 7 bases and V by 6 bases; bases with no gene match: 4. The CDR3 is 14 residues long. CDR1 and CDR2 from the germline V gene are MNHEY and SVGAGI. The CDR3: CASSGTGGRQPQHF. CDR3 sequence (DNA): TGTGCCAGCAGCGGGACAGGGGGCCGGCAGCCCCAGCATTTT.

The chain joins TRBV6-1 to TRBJ1-1; 9 bases align to TRBD1. From germline, CDR1 is MNHNS and CDR2 SASEGT. With 5 bases clipped from V and 4 bases from J, the junction kept 8 bases outside the gene matches. The length of the CDR3 is 15 residues. The CDR3 sequence is CASSSLDRGGTEAFF. The CDR3, as DNA: TGTGCCAGCAGTTCCCTGGACAGGGGTGGCACTGAAGCTTTCTTT.

The J gene is TRBJ2-1, the V gene TRBV2; perhaps TRBD1 as D (5 bases). Germline V gene sequence: CDR1 SNHLY, CDR2 FYNNEI. This CDR3 has 15 amino acids. V was pared by 2 bases and J by 5 bases, with 13 bases between. The DNA for the CDR3 is TGTGCCAGCAGTGAAACGGTACAGGAAAACAATGAGCAGTTCTTC. This gives the protein CASSETVQENNEQFF.

DNA for the CDR3: TGTGCCAGCAGCCGACTAGCGGGAGGTAACTACGAGCAGTACTTC. Protein: CASSRLAGGNYEQYF. The chain uses TRBV6-6 and TRBJ2-7, with 13 positions matching TRBD2. Germline V lookup: CDR1 MNHNY, CDR2 SVGAGI (reference sequence). The CDR3 covers 15 residues. V lost 6 bases, J lost 3 bases, and 5 bases stayed unmatched.

The chain employs TRBV6-6 and TRBJ2-5; TRBD2 agrees at 14 bases. CDR3 length: 17 amino acids. From germline, CDR1 is MNHNY and CDR2 SVGAGI (reference sequence). The trim removed 5 bases at V and 5 bases at J, leaving 10 bases unmatched. In DNA, the CDR3 is TGTGCCAGCAGTCCCGGACTAGCGGGGGGCTTTTCGGAGACCCAGTACTTC. Its protein product is CASSPGLAGGFSETQYF.

The J gene is TRBJ1-5, the V gene TRBV5-1, with 8 bases lining up with TRBD1. The V gene end was trimmed by 4 bases and the J gene end by 0 bases; junction bases not matched to a gene: 3. In germline, CDR1 is SGHRS, CDR2 YFSETQ. The CDR3 is 15 amino acids. CDR3 amino acids: CASSIGTGSNQPQHF. The CDR3 region has the DNA TGCGCCAGCAGCATTGGGACAGGTAGCAATCAGCCCCAGCATTTT.

The chain couples TRBV5-1 to TRBJ1-1, with 7 nucleotides matching TRBD1. V lost 2 bases and J lost 4; bases outside the gene matches: 20. Germline values: CDR1 SGHRS, CDR2 YFSETQ. The CDR3 runs to 19 residues. DNA for the CDR3: TGCGCCAGCAGCTTCAAAACCGGACAGGCTCTTTACGACAGCACTGAAGCTTTCTTT. Its translation: CASSFKTGQALYDSTEAFF.

The chain recombines TRBV10-2 with TRBJ1-2; 9 bases are a match to TRBD1. V lost 6 bases to trimming and J lost 6 bases; unmatched junction nucleotides: 11. CDR3 length equals 15 residues. Germline V lookup: CDR1 WSHSY, CDR2 SAAADI. The CDR3 region is CASSPSDRGMDGYTF. The CDR3 coding sequence is TGCGCCAGCAGCCCCAGCGACAGGGGGATGGATGGCTACACCTTC.

The chain has TRBV7-3 and TRBJ2-5, with 7 bases lining up with TRBD2. This CDR3 comprises 14 residues. Germline values: CDR1 SGHTA, CDR2 FQGTGA. The J segment lost 6 bases and the V segment lost 1 base, leaving 5 bases of the junction unmatched. The CDR3 region is CASSLSGGGQTQYF. CDR3 DNA sequence: TGTGCCAGCAGCTTAAGCGGGGGAGGGCAGACCCAGTACTTC.

The J gene is TRBJ2-7, the V gene TRBV18; D is ambiguous. This CDR3 has 13 amino acids. The V gene's germline CDR1 is KGHSH and CDR2 LQKENI. The V and J ends lost 5 bases and 3 bases respectively, with 11 bases between them. CDR3 amino acids: CASSFSSDYEQYF. DNA for the CDR3: TGTGCCAGCTCATTCAGTTCAGACTACGAGCAGTACTTC. Full variable domain (missing parts from reference TRBV18 and TRBJ2-7): NAGVMQNPRHLVRRRGQEARLRCSPMKGHSHVYWYRQLPEEGLKFMVYLQKENIIDESGMPKERFSAEFPKEGPSILRIQQVVRGDSAAYFCASSFSSDYEQYFGPGTRLTVT.

The J gene is TRBJ2-4, the V gene TRBV6-1; 9 positions match TRBD2. This CDR3 is built from 15 residues. Germline-derived CDR1 and CDR2 are MNHNS and SASEGT. V gave up 2 bases and J gave up 7 bases; unmatched junction bases: 6. CDR3 sequence: CASSEQREVGNIQYF. As DNA, the CDR3 is TGTGCCAGCAGTGAACAGCGGGAGGTCGGGAACATTCAGTACTTC.

The chain combines TRBV28 with TRBJ2-7, with TRBD1 matching 7 bases. Germline trimming cut 1 base from V and 5 bases from J; bases unmatched to any gene: 11. The CDR3 loop spans 16 amino acids. Per the germline V gene, CDR1 is MDHEN and CDR2 is SYDVKM. The CDR3, as DNA: TGTGCCAGCAGTTTATTAGACAGGGCGGTGGTACACGAGCAGTACTTC. Translated: CASSLLDRAVVHEQYF.

The genes are TRBV4-3 and TRBJ1-2, with 10 bases aligning to TRBD1. Germline V gene lookup returns CDR1 LGHNA and CDR2 YSLEER. The CDR3 loop spans 14 amino acids. Trimming at V came to 0 bases and at J to 6 bases, leaving 1 base not matched to a gene. This CDR3 reads CASSQEDRGNGYTF. The CDR3 DNA reads as TGCGCCAGCAGCCAAGAGGACAGGGGGAATGGCTACACCTTC.

The J gene is TRBJ2-1, the V gene TRBV19; the D gene is possibly TRBD2 (5 bases). This CDR3 has 18 amino acids. The V gene lost 5 bases and the J gene lost 2 bases, with 22 bases spanning the gap. Germline CDR1 reads LNHDA; CDR2 reads SQIVND (reference sequence). The CDR3 loop is CASSPFRGSGMAYNEQFF. The CDR3 DNA reads as TGTGCCAGTAGTCCGTTTCGTGGCTCGGGAATGGCCTACAATGAGCAGTTCTTC.

The CDR3 DNA reads TGTGCCTGGAGGAAACAGGGTTGGGGCGAAAAACTGTTTTTT. The encoded protein is CAWRKQGWGEKLFF. The chain uses TRBV30 and TRBJ1-4; a possible D gene is TRBD1 (6 bases). Trimming stripped 3 bases from V and 8 bases from J, with 16 bases between. This CDR3 is 14 amino acids long. Looked up from germline, CDR1 is GTSNPN and CDR2 is SVGIG (reference sequence).

V is TRBV7-3 and J is TRBJ1-1; 7 positions match TRBD1. CDR1 is SGHTA and CDR2 is FQGTGA in the germline V gene. The CDR3 has 17 residues. With 1 base clipped from V and 1 base from J, the junction kept 9 bases outside the gene matches. CDR3 protein: CASSLSPPGTANTEAFF. DNA for the CDR3: TGTGCCAGCAGCTTAAGCCCCCCCGGGACAGCGAACACTGAAGCTTTCTTT.

The chain joins TRBV9 to TRBJ1-4; D remains ambiguous. This CDR3 has 14 residues. Germline V gene data show CDR1 as SGDLS and CDR2 as YYNGEE. V was trimmed by 0 bases and J by 4 bases, leaving 7 bases between them. The CDR3 coding sequence is TGTGCCAGCAGCGTAGATATCAGTAATGAAAAACTGTTTTTT. Translated, it gives CASSVDISNEKLFF.

The chain carries TRBV7-3 and TRBJ2-1, with 12 bases lining up with TRBD2. The CDR3 contains 18 residues. Germline V gene lookup returns CDR1 SGHTA and CDR2 FQGTGA. Losses at the gene ends were 4 bases for V and 7 bases for J; bases not matched to a gene: 14. CDR3 nucleotides: TGTGCCAGCAGCTCCCTAGCGGGAGGGCCGGTCAGGGAAAATGAGCAGTTCTTC. It translates to CASSSLAGGPVRENEQFF.

This clone was counted only a few times. The chain carries TRBV24-1 and TRBJ1-5, with TRBD1 matching over 7 bases. The germline V gene has CDR1 KGHDR and CDR2 SFDVKD. The CDR3 length is 17 residues. V lost 4 bases and J lost 1; bases outside the gene matches: 9. CDR3 protein: CATSEGGAGLSNQPQHF. For the CDR3, the DNA is TGTGCCACCAGTGAAGGGGGCGCGGGATTAAGCAATCAGCCCCAGCATTTT.